This T cell receptor (beta chain) was retrieved from a study of low-dose radiotherapy and immunotherapy resistance in tumors. About the research overall: Each fraction for Cohort 1 was 0.5 Gy, given every 2 weeks, and the total came to 6.5 Gy. Cyclophosphamide went in intravenously at 200 mg/m2 every two weeks, one day before radiation and immunotherapy.

Time point given: before trial treatment. Enrollment required an advanced solid tumor negative for tumor-infiltrating lymphocytes. Both TCRalpha and TCRbeta chains were reverse transcribed with V-gene-specific primers. Both a constant-region primer and a V-primer adapter served to amplify TCRs across roughly 20 PCR cycles. In vitro transcription amplified isolated mRNA. TCRdb reprocessed the reads with MiXCR, giving one entry per CDR3 protein. In the table there are approximately 90,000 distinct CDR3 sequences, 15% to 20% of which are singletons. In its sample, this clonotype was seen many times. This clonotype was sampled from a male donor with prostate cancer. The sample was PBMCs, taken before treatment.

The CDR3 DNA follows: TGTGCCAGCAAGGCAGGGGTACAGGGCCAAGAGACCCAGTACTTC. This translates into CASKAGVQGQETQYF. This chain connects TRBV10-3 to TRBJ2-5, with TRBD1 as a possible D gene (6 bases). V shed 10 bases and J shed 1 base, with 19 bases lying between them. The germline V gene encodes CDR1 ENHRY and CDR2 SYGVKD. The CDR3 has 15 residues.